The 3 T cell receptor beta chains presented below share a single source sample, sequenced in a study of blood T cell repertoires in COVID-19. Clones were read by immunoSEQ multiplex PCR, and TCRdb kept only the in-frame ones, dropping some. Of around 240,000 clones in the sample, around 86% are singletons; the top ten hold about 3%. What was sequenced was peripheral blood. The receptors stem from a woman in her twenties or thirties who had recovered from COVID-19.

The chain links TRBV2 to TRBJ2-5, with TRBD1 as a possible D gene (6 bases). CDR3 length: 12 residues. V was clipped by 3 bases and J by 7 bases, with 9 bases between them. From germline, CDR1 is SNHLY and CDR2 FYNNEI. The CDR3 sequence: CASSDTRGTQYF. The CDR3 region has the DNA TGTGCCAGCAGTGACACCAGGGGGACCCAGTACTTC.

The rearrangement uses TRBV7-6 and TRBJ2-5; possibly TRBD1 for D (6 bases). Trimming stripped 4 bases from V and 5 bases from J, with 20 bases between. The V gene's germline CDR1 is SGHVS and CDR2 FNYEAQ. The CDR3 has 16 residues. The CDR3 nucleotides read TGTGCCAGCAGCTCTCGGTTATTTCAGGGGTGGGAGACCCAGTACTTC. Translation gives CASSSRLFQGWETQYF.

The chain joins TRBV18 to TRBJ2-1; 8 positions match TRBD2. CDR3 size: 16 residues. V was pared by 3 bases and J by 7 bases, with 11 bases of the junction left unmatched. CDR1 and CDR2 (germline): KGHSH, LQKENI. This CDR3 reads CASSPLAAGGRNEQFF. The CDR3 nucleotides are TGTGCCAGCTCACCCTTGGCGGCGGGGGGAAGGAATGAGCAGTTCTTC. The whole variable domain, remainder taken from reference TRBV18 and TRBJ2-1, is NAGVMQNPRHLVRRRGQEARLRCSPMKGHSHVYWYRQLPEEGLKFMVYLQKENIIDESGMPKERFSAEFPKEGPSILRIQQVVRGDSAAYFCASSPLAAGGRNEQFFGPGTRLTVL.